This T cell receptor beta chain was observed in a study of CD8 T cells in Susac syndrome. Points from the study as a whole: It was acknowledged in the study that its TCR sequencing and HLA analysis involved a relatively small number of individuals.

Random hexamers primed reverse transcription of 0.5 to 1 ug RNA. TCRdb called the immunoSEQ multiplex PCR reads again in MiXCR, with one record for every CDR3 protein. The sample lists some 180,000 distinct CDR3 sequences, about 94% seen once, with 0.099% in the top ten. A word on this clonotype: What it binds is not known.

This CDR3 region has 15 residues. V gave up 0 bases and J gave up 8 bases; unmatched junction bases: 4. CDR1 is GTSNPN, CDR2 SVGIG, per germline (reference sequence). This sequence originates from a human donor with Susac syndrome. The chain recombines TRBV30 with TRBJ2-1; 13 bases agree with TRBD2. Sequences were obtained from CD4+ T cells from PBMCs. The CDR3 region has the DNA TGTGCCTGGAGTGTGGGGACTAGCGGGATCCATGAGCAGTTCTTC. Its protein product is CAWSVGTSGIHEQFF.